Listed here are 10 T cell receptor beta chains from one sample, sequenced in a study of T cell changes during pregnancy in multiple sclerosis. The assay was immunoSEQ multiplex PCR, and TCRdb's table has in-frame clones only and misses some. The sample holds some 85,000 clones, nearly 95% seen once. The sequences come from peripheral blood, collected in the second trimester of pregnancy. The receptors stem from a female donor with multiple sclerosis, enrolled in a pregnancy study.

The genes are TRBV10-1 and TRBJ2-1; 8 positions agree with TRBD2. Germline loops: CDR1 WNHNN, CDR2 SYGVQD (reference sequence). The CDR3 spans 14 residues. The ends lost 3 bases at V and 7 bases at J; junction bases unmatched: 5. DNA for the CDR3: TGCGCCAGCAGTGACCCGGGGGGGAATAATGAGCAGTTCTTC. The encoded protein is CASSDPGGNNEQFF.

The rearrangement uses TRBV7-2 and TRBJ2-7, with D possibly matching TRBD2 (6 bases). Trimming took off 1 base at V and 2 bases at J, with 6 bases between the two ends. CDR1 and CDR2 (germline): SGHTA, FQGNSA. The length of the CDR3 is 13 residues. The CDR3 region is CASSLGLAYEQYF. The CDR3 bases are TGTGCCAGCAGCTTAGGACTAGCCTACGAGCAGTACTTC.

The CDR3 DNA sequence: TGCGCCAGCAGCATAACCGGGACAGGGTTTGGAAACACCATATATTTT. Amino acid sequence: CASSITGTGFGNTIYF. This sequence joins TRBV5-1 and TRBJ1-3; 9 positions match TRBD1. The CDR3 sequence is 16 residues long. V lost 4 bases to trimming and J lost 3 bases; unmatched junction nucleotides: 8. Germline V CDR1 and CDR2: SGHRS, YFSETQ.

This chain connects TRBV21-1 to TRBJ2-7; TRBD1, the D gene given by the table, was not confirmed from the DNA. TRBV21-1 is a recognized pseudogene. The CDR3 contains 13 residues. The CDR3 bases are TGTGCCAGCAAAAATACAGTCTCCTACGAGCAGTACTTC. This codes for CASKNTVSYEQYF.

The chain recombines TRBV18 with TRBJ1-1; no clear D gene. Looked up from germline, CDR1 is KGHSH and CDR2 is LQKENI. V was clipped by 3 bases and J by 4 bases, with 12 bases between them. CDR3 length: 14 amino acids. CDR3 in DNA: TGTGCCAGCTCACCGAGCGAGTCCATCACTGAAGCTTTCTTT. Translating it yields CASSPSESITEAFF.

This clone was seen just once. The rearrangement links TRBV11-2 to TRBJ2-5, with D possibly matching TRBD2 (5 bases). The CDR3 is 15 residues long. V lost 6 bases, J lost 4 bases, and 18 bases lay in between. CDR1 is SGHAT and CDR2 is FQNNGV in the germline V gene. The CDR3 DNA reads as TGTGCCAGCAGATACGAACCGGGGTCAGCAGAGACCCAGTACTTC. Amino acids: CASRYEPGSAETQYF.

This clone was found a few times. The chain is built from TRBV5-1 and TRBJ2-3; D is unresolved. This CDR3 comprises 12 residues. Germline V CDR1 and CDR2: SGHRS, YFSETQ. V lost 4 bases, J lost 6 bases, and 9 bases lay in between. The CDR3 nucleotides are TGCGCCAGCAGCCCCGCCGAGGATACGCAGTATTTT. Its translation: CASSPAEDTQYF.

J is TRBJ2-3 and V is TRBV6-5; tentative D call: TRBD2 (5 bases). Looked up from germline, CDR1 is MNHEY and CDR2 is SVGAGI. The CDR3 covers 14 residues. Trimming took 5 bases from V and 0 from J, leaving 9 bases between them. CDR3 in amino acids: CASSPTTSTDTQYF. DNA of the CDR3: TGTGCCAGCAGTCCGACTACTAGCACAGATACGCAGTATTTT.

The genes are TRBV7-9 and TRBJ2-7, with D possibly matching TRBD2 (6 bases). Germline V CDR1 and CDR2: SEHNR, FQNEAQ (reference sequence). The V end lost 0 bases, the J end lost 1 base, and 10 bases lay between the germline ends. The CDR3 sequence is 15 residues long. CDR3 DNA: TGTGCCAGCAGCTTAGCGTTGGGACTTTCCTACGAGCAGTACTTC. Translating gives CASSLALGLSYEQYF.

V usage is TRBV14 and J usage is TRBJ2-7, with a weak D call TRBD2 (5 bases). V was shortened by 5 bases and J by 0 bases, with 14 bases between the two germline ends. The germline CDR1 and CDR2 sequences are SGHDN and FVKESK. This CDR3 comprises 15 residues. CDR3 DNA sequence: TGTGCCAGCAGCTTAATCGTCAGCGGCTCCTACGAGCAGTACTTC. It yields the protein CASSLIVSGSYEQYF.